The 32 T cell receptor beta chains presented below share a single source sample, sequenced in a study of regulatory T cells in long-lasting Graves disease (dated by TCRdb to about 2021). Library creation used multiplex PCR. Sequenced using an Illumina HiSeq 4000. TCR beta libraries were built with iRepertoire HTBI primers and Arm-PCR amplification of CDR3 regions. TCRdb's own reprocessing of the public reads used fastp at Q25 and MiXCR and kept productive beta chains. Merged by CDR3 protein, the rows form single entries marked with the most common genes and DNA. The sample table lists around 460,000 distinct CDR3 sequences, 20% to 25% of them with a count of one. Approximately 6.4% of the sample is taken by the ten largest. The time point label on this specimen signifies: persistent/refractory GD, antithyroid drugs over 5 years with positive TRAb. RNA was extracted from PBMCs in TRIzol for both TCR sequencing and RNA sequencing.

The specimen was peripheral blood mononuclear cells (PBMCs), collected when the disease was refractory, from a patient treated with antithyroid drugs. The source of these receptors is a female donor with Graves disease.

V gene TRBV7-6 combines with J gene TRBJ1-6, with 9 positions matching TRBD1. This CDR3 is 13 amino acids long. Germline V gives CDR1 SGHVS, CDR2 FNYEAQ. V lost 1 base, J lost 13 bases, and 2 bases stayed unmatched. The CDR3 sequence is CASSLGQGDPLHF. In DNA form, the CDR3 reads TGTGCCAGCAGCTTAGGACAGGGGGACCCCCTCCACTTT.

This clonotype was picked up many times. The chain recombines TRBV29-1 with TRBJ1-2, with no clear D. Germline V lookup: CDR1 SQVTM, CDR2 ANQGSEA. The CDR3 runs to 12 residues. V was trimmed by 4 bases and J by 4 bases, leaving 10 bases between them. The CDR3 nucleotides read TGCAGCGTTGTCAGGAGGCCCTATGGCTACACCTTC. It yields the protein CSVVRRPYGYTF.

This rearrangement joins TRBV9 to TRBJ2-7; the D gene is possibly TRBD2 (6 bases). CDR1 SGDLS and CDR2 YYNGEE come from the germline V gene. The CDR3 is made up of 14 amino acids. V was clipped by 4 bases and J by 4 bases, with 15 bases between them. The chain's CDR3 is CASSPEGGVYEQYF. The CDR3 coding sequence is TGTGCCAGCAGCCCCGAAGGAGGGGTGTACGAGCAGTACTTC.

The chain is built from TRBV5-4 and TRBJ1-1; TRBD1 matches 7 bases. The CDR3 length is 15 residues. Germline trimming cut 5 bases from V and 4 bases from J; bases unmatched to any gene: 11. Germline loops: CDR1 SGHNT, CDR2 YYREEE (reference sequence). This CDR3 is CASSSDREATTEAFF. Here the CDR3 DNA reads TGTGCCAGCAGTTCCGACAGGGAGGCGACCACTGAAGCTTTCTTT. Looking up the rest from reference TRBV5-4 and TRBJ1-1 gives the full variable domain: ETGVTQSPTHLIKTRGQQVTLRCSSQSGHNTVSWYQQALGQGPQFIFQYYREEENGRGNFPPRFSGLQFPNYSSELNVNALELDDSALYLCASSSDREATTEAFFGQGTRLTVV.

This clonotype occurred many times. The chain carries TRBV6-1 and TRBJ1-1; 7 bases fit TRBD1. The CDR3 has 13 amino acids. Germline CDR1 and CDR2: MNHNS and SASEGT. The ends lost 6 bases at V and 6 bases at J; junction bases unmatched: 7. The CDR3 bases are TGTGCCAGCAGACGAACAGGGGTCTCTGAAGCTTTCTTT. This sequence encodes CASRRTGVSEAFF.

J is TRBJ2-2 and V is TRBV6-9, with D perhaps TRBD1 (5 bases). Germline V gene lookup returns CDR1 MNHGY and CDR2 SVAAGI. With 4 bases removed from V and 6 bases from J, the gap between germline ends came to 24 bases. The CDR3 sequence is 18 residues long. CDR3 sequence: CASSWPSRARVGSGELFF. The CDR3 DNA reads TGTGCCAGCAGTTGGCCCAGCCGAGCCAGGGTCGGATCCGGGGAGCTGTTTTTT.

This clonotype was seen repeatedly, ten times or more. This chain links TRBV28 with TRBJ1-6; no reliable D call. The germline V gene encodes CDR1 MDHEN and CDR2 SYDVKM. Trimming pared 3 bases from V and 12 bases from J, leaving 6 bases between. The CDR3 spans 11 residues. The CDR3 reads CASSFGRPLHF. In DNA form, the CDR3 reads TGTGCCAGCAGTTTTGGCCGACCCCTCCACTTT. Based on the CDR3 plus reference TRBV28 and TRBJ1-6, the full variable domain is DVKVTQSSRYLVKRTGEKVFLECVQDMDHENMFWYRQDPGLGLRLIYFSYDVKMKEKGDIPEGYSVSREKKERFSLILESASTNQTSMYLCASSFGRPLHFGNGTRLTVT.

The chain links TRBV15 to TRBJ1-6, with D possibly being TRBD1 (5 bases). This CDR3 has 15 residues. Germline CDR1 is LNHNV and CDR2 is YYDKDF (reference sequence). V was trimmed by 5 bases and J by 8 bases, leaving 16 bases between them. CDR3 amino acids: CATSLHRLAYSPLHF. CDR3 in DNA: TGTGCCACCAGCTTACACAGGTTAGCGTATTCACCCCTCCACTTT.

The rearrangement joins TRBV4-2 to TRBJ2-4, with a weak D call TRBD2 (6 bases). CDR3 length: 15 amino acids. Germline V gives CDR1 LGHNA, CDR2 YNFKEQ. V lost 1 base to trimming and J lost 8 bases, with 15 bases between them. The DNA of the CDR3 is TGTGCCAGCAGCCAAGTGACTAGTTTGGAGGACATTCAGTACTTC. This encodes CASSQVTSLEDIQYF.

There are a few counts of this clonotype. The chain carries TRBV28 and TRBJ2-6; 10 bases align to TRBD2. The CDR3 totals 18 residues. Germline-derived CDR1 and CDR2 are MDHEN and SYDVKM. With V trimmed by 5 bases and J by 0 bases, 7 bases remained unmatched. CDR3 residues: CASSRLAGPYSGANVLTF. The DNA of the CDR3 is TGTGCCAGCAGTCGACTAGCGGGCCCTTACTCTGGGGCCAACGTCCTGACTTTC.

This clonotype was counted many times. The chain couples TRBV6-5 to TRBJ2-2, with a tentative D call TRBD2 (6 bases). Germline CDR1 and CDR2: MNHEY and SVGAGI. The CDR3 extends over 15 amino acids. The ends were cut back, 2 bases at V and 5 bases at J, with 12 bases in the middle. The CDR3 protein is CASSYQVGGTGELFF. The CDR3 DNA reads TGTGCCAGCAGTTACCAAGTGGGAGGAACCGGGGAGCTGTTTTTT.

At least ten counts were recorded for this clonotype. The J gene is TRBJ1-2, the V gene TRBV6-1; tentative D call: TRBD1 (6 bases). This CDR3 comprises 13 residues. The V end was cut by 6 bases, the J end by 3 bases, with 11 bases between. The V gene's germline CDR1 is MNHNS and CDR2 SASEGT. CDR3 protein: CASSLEGDYGYTF. The CDR3 nucleotides read TGTGCCAGCAGCCTTGAGGGGGACTATGGCTACACCTTC.

This clonotype was seen a handful of times. The rearrangement links TRBV30 to TRBJ2-7; the D gene is possibly TRBD2 (5 bases). Trimming removed 2 bases from V and 7 bases from J, with 15 bases in between. The CDR3 is 13 residues long. Germline CDR1 reads GTSNPN; CDR2 reads SVGIG (reference sequence). CDR3 residues: CAWSWALGGEQYF. For the CDR3, the DNA is TGTGCCTGGAGTTGGGCCCTCGGCGGGGAGCAGTACTTC. The full variable domain, with the rest looked up from reference TRBV30 and TRBJ2-7, is SQTIHQWPATLVQPVGSPLSLECTVEGTSNPNLYWYRQAAGRGLQLLFYSVGIGQISSEVPQNLSASRPQDRQFILSSKKLLLSDSGFYLCAWSWALGGEQYFGPGTRLTVT.

This chain connects TRBV7-2 to TRBJ1-5, with 8 bases that match TRBD1. The CDR3 has 13 residues. From germline, CDR1 is SGHTA and CDR2 FQGNSA. The J segment lost 11 bases and the V segment lost 5 bases, leaving 8 bases of the junction unmatched. In DNA, the CDR3 is TGTGCCAGCAGCCCCGGACAGGGTTTGGCCCAGCATTTT. It translates to CASSPGQGLAQHF.

The chain joins TRBV7-9 to TRBJ2-3, with TRBD2 matching over 9 bases. Germline trimming cut 4 bases from V and 2 bases from J; bases unmatched to any gene: 13. The CDR3 runs 18 residues. Germline CDR1 reads SEHNR; CDR2 reads FQNEAQ (reference sequence). CDR3 DNA: TGTGCCAGCAGCTCCGTCAGGTGGCGGGAGGGAAACACAGATACGCAGTATTTT. It specifies CASSSVRWREGNTDTQYF.

V and J are TRBV20-1 and TRBJ2-7, with D maybe TRBD2 (5 bases). The germline V and J ends were trimmed by 1 base and 2 bases, with 24 bases remaining between them. The CDR3 has 18 amino acids. Germline V CDR1 and CDR2: DFQATT, SNEGSKA (reference sequence). CDR3 nucleotide sequence: TGCAGTGCTAGAGGGCCCACACGCGAGGGCATCTCCCCCTACGAGCAGTACTTC. Its translation: CSARGPTREGISPYEQYF.

This clonotype was recorded at least ten times. This sequence joins TRBV12-3 or TRBV12-4 and TRBJ1-2; D unresolved. The CDR3 extends over 14 amino acids. Trimming shortened V by 7 bases and J by 0 bases, and 12 bases separated the two germline ends. The CDR3 DNA is TGTGCCAGCACCCCCACCGAACCTAACTATGGCTACACCTTC. It encodes CASTPTEPNYGYTF.

V gene TRBV10-3 combines with J gene TRBJ2-1; D is possibly TRBD2 (7 bases). The CDR3 sequence is 13 residues long. Germline loops: CDR1 ENHRY, CDR2 SYGVKD. V lost 7 bases and J lost 8, with 15 bases in between. The CDR3 DNA is TGTGCCATCATGCCCAGGGAGGGGGATGAGCAGTTCTTC. It codes for CAIMPREGDEQFF.

This clonotype was counted many times. V gene TRBV7-2 combines with J gene TRBJ1-6; no definite D call. This CDR3 comprises 14 residues. Germline loops: CDR1 SGHTA, CDR2 FQGNSA. Trimming removed 5 bases from V and 9 bases from J, with 14 bases in between. CDR3 sequence: CASSTGLWSSPLHF. The CDR3 DNA sequence: TGTGCCAGCAGCACCGGACTTTGGAGTTCACCCCTCCACTTT.

In its sample, this clonotype was seen many times. The genes are TRBV12-5 and TRBJ1-6; the match to TRBD1 covers 7 bases. CDR1 LGHNT and CDR2 FRNRAP come from the germline V gene. This CDR3 spans 19 amino acids. V shed 0 bases and J 4 bases; nucleotides not matched to a gene: 12. The CDR3 is CASGLVLGPGGAYNSPLHF. CDR3 nucleotides: TGTGCTAGTGGTTTGGTCCTCGGGCCAGGGGGTGCTTATAATTCACCCCTCCACTTT.

This clonotype was counted at least ten times. This chain joins TRBV28 and TRBJ1-6; D is perhaps TRBD1 (5 bases). V was pared by 7 bases and J by 10 bases, with 14 bases between. CDR1 is MDHEN and CDR2 is SYDVKM in the germline V gene. CDR3 length: 13 amino acids. The CDR3 region is CASTPQGASPLHF. CDR3 nucleotides: TGTGCCAGCACCCCTCAGGGAGCCTCACCCCTCCACTTT.

This rearrangement joins TRBV19 to TRBJ2-2; 7 positions match TRBD2. CDR1 is LNHDA, CDR2 SQIVND, per germline (reference sequence). Germline trimming cut 5 bases from V and 8 bases from J; bases unmatched to any gene: 11. The CDR3 has 15 amino acids. Here the CDR3 reads CASSAALAWTGELFF. The DNA of the CDR3 is TGTGCCAGTAGTGCGGCACTAGCGTGGACTGGGGAGCTGTTTTTT.

This clonotype was found many times. The chain uses TRBV2 and TRBJ1-5; 8 bases align to TRBD1. The J segment lost 4 bases and the V segment lost 7 bases, leaving 9 bases of the junction unmatched. The CDR3 loop spans 15 amino acids. Germline V gene lookup returns CDR1 SNHLY and CDR2 FYNNEI. This CDR3 reads CASTLRTGPNQPQHF. CDR3 sequence (DNA): TGTGCCAGCACTCTTCGGACAGGGCCAAATCAGCCCCAGCATTTT.

The chain employs TRBV12-3 or TRBV12-4 and TRBJ2-2; 11 positions match TRBD2. The CDR3 has 21 amino acids. Trimming removed 2 bases from V and 0 bases from J; junction bases left unmatched: 14. For the CDR3, the DNA is TGTGCCAGCAGTTTACGGGCTAGCGGGGGGCTCCGGGGCCCGAACACCGGGGAGCTGTTTTTT. Amino acids: CASSLRASGGLRGPNTGELFF.

This clonotype was observed a handful of times. The V call is TRBV20-1, the J call TRBJ2-7; D not certain. V was pared by 7 bases and J by 2 bases, with 12 bases between. This CDR3 has 12 residues. CDR1 and CDR2 (germline): DFQATT, SNEGSKA (reference sequence). In DNA, the CDR3 is TGCAGTGTAAGAAACGGGCCCTACGAGCAGTACTTC. Encoded protein: CSVRNGPYEQYF.

This clonotype appeared many times. The chain has TRBV12-3 or TRBV12-4 and TRBJ1-6; D is perhaps TRBD1 (6 bases). V was trimmed by 3 bases and J by 8 bases, leaving 11 bases between them. The CDR3 covers 14 residues. The CDR3 loop is CASSFTRGDSPLHF. The CDR3 DNA reads as TGTGCCAGCAGTTTTACTAGGGGGGATTCACCCCTCCACTTT.

This clonotype was found many times. The rearrangement joins TRBV28 to TRBJ2-5; D is possibly TRBD2 (6 bases). CDR3 length: 14 amino acids. Germline-derived CDR1 and CDR2 are MDHEN and SYDVKM. The V gene lost 3 bases and the J gene lost 5 bases, with 13 bases spanning the gap. The CDR3 coding sequence is TGTGCCAGCAGTTTCCGTAGCGGTCCGGAGACCCAGTACTTC. This sequence encodes CASSFRSGPETQYF.

This clonotype was picked up a small number of times. The chain carries TRBV6-2 or TRBV6-3 and TRBJ2-5; D may be TRBD2 (6 bases). Per the germline V gene, CDR1 is MNHEY and CDR2 is SVGEGT. The CDR3 loop spans 13 amino acids. With 1 base removed from V and 5 bases from J, the gap between germline ends came to 8 bases. The CDR3 DNA sequence: TGTGCCAGCAGTTACTTCCGGGAGGAGACCCAGTACTTC. Protein product: CASSYFREETQYF.

This clonotype was seen repeatedly, ten times or more. The V call is TRBV15, the J call TRBJ2-4, with D unresolved. Between the trimmed V and J ends, which lost 3 bases and 6 bases, there was a span of 6 bases. CDR1 is LNHNV and CDR2 is YYDKDF in the germline V gene (reference sequence). The CDR3 is 12 amino acids. CDR3 protein: CATSRGRNIQYF. The CDR3 DNA reads TGTGCCACCAGCAGGGGCCGAAACATTCAGTACTTC.

This CDR3 reads CSARDWGQGSEKLFF. As DNA, the CDR3 is TGCAGTGCTAGAGATTGGGGACAGGGAAGTGAAAAACTGTTTTTT. The chain joins TRBV20-1 to TRBJ1-4; 9 bases align to TRBD1. Germline assignment: CDR1 DFQATT and CDR2 SNEGSKA (reference sequence). This CDR3 contains 15 residues. V dropped 0 bases and J dropped 7; count of bases not matched to a gene: 6.

This chain uses TRBV7-2 with TRBJ1-1, with D possibly TRBD1 on 5 matching bases. The CDR3 contains 13 residues. Trimming removed 1 base at V and 11 bases at J, with 14 bases between. Germline loops: CDR1 SGHTA, CDR2 FQGNSA. For the CDR3, the DNA is TGTGCCAGCAGCTTAGGGAGGGGCCTGGTCGCTTTCTTT. This translates into CASSLGRGLVAFF.

This clonotype appeared a single time. CDR3 DNA: TGTGCCAGCCTCCCGGGGACAGCCAGCAATCAGCCCCAGCATTTT. Translating gives CASLPGTASNQPQHF. This chain joins TRBV6-2 or TRBV6-3 and TRBJ1-5, with 7 bases identical to TRBD1. Per the germline V gene, CDR1 is MNHEY and CDR2 is SVGEGT. The V and J ends lost 8 bases and 1 base, in that order; junction bases with no gene match: 8. This CDR3 is 15 amino acids long.